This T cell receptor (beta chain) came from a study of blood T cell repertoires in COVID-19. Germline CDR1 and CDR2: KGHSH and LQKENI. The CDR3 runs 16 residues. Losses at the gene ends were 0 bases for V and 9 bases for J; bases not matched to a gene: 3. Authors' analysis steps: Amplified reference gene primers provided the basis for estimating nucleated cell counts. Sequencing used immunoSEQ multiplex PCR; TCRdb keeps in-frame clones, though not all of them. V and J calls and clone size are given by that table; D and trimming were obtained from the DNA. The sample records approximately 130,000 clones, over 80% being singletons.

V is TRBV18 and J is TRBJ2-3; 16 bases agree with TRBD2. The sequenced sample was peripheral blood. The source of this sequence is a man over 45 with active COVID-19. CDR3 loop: CASSPPGLAGGHTQYF. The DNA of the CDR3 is TGTGCCAGCTCACCACCGGGACTAGCGGGGGGGCACACGCAGTATTTT. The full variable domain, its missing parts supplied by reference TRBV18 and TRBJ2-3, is NAGVMQNPRHLVRRRGQEARLRCSPMKGHSHVYWYRQLPEEGLKFMVYLQKENIIDESGMPKERFSAEFPKEGPSILRIQQVVRGDSAAYFCASSPPGLAGGHTQYFGPGTRLTVL.